This T cell receptor (beta chain) was retrieved from a study of response to subunit inactivated influenza vaccine. The study, taken as a whole, reports: It was the authors' suggestion that each seasonal influenza vaccination recruits few new T cells.

This clonotype was counted between two and nine times. Its target is unknown. V trimming: 5 bases; J trimming: 3 bases; junction bases outside the gene matches: 6. The CDR3 totals 14 residues. Germline V gene lookup returns CDR1 SGHVS and CDR2 FQNEAQ. Each CDR3 protein gets one entry after TCRdb re-called the RT-PCR reads with MiXCR. Among approximately 500,000 distinct CDR3 sequences listed, 13% to 15% were seen once. This receptor was identified in a man aged 45-65 years who received an inactivated influenza vaccine. The chain employs TRBV7-8 and TRBJ2-5, with 7 nucleotides matching TRBD1. Sequences were derived from PBMCs from blood, sampled 11 to 12 days after vaccination. CDR3: CASSLRQGKETQYF. CDR3 bases: TGTGCCAGCAGCCTAAGACAGGGCAAAGAGACCCAGTACTTC. Full variable domain (outside the CDR3, taken from reference TRBV7-8 and TRBJ2-5): GAGVSQSPRYKVAKRGQDVALRCDPISGHVSLFWYQQALGQGPEFLTYFQNEAQLDKSGLPSDRFFAERPEGSVSTLKIQRTQQEDSAVYLCASSLRQGKETQYFGPGTRLLVL.